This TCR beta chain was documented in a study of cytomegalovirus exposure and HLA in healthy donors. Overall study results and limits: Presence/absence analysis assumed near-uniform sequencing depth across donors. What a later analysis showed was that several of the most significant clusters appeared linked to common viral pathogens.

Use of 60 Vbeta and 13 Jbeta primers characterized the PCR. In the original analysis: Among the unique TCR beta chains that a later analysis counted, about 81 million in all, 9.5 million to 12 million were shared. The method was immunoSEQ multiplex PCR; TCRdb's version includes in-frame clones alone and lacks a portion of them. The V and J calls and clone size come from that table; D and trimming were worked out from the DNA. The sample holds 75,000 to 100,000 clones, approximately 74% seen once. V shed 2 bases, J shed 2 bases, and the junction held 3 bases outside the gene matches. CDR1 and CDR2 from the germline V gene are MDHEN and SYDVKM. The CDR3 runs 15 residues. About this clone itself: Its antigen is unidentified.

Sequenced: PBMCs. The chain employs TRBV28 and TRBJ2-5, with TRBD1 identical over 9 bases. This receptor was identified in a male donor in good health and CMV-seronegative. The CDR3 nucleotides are TGTGCCAGCAGTTTACAGGGGACAGGGCAAGAGACCCAGTACTTC. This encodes CASSLQGTGQETQYF.